These 32 T cell receptor beta chains came from one sample sequenced in a study of cytomegalovirus exposure and HLA in healthy donors. Method: immunoSEQ multiplex PCR; TCRdb's copy keeps in-frame clones and lacks some. The sample lists more than 110,000 clones; 84% were seen once. The sample was PBMCs. The receptors here all came from a woman in her thirties in good health and CMV-seronegative.

This clone appeared many times. Additional DNA sequences in this sample encode the identical CDR3. The DNA for the CDR3 is TGTGCCAGCAATCAGGACAGGGGGCGAACAGATACGCAGTATTTT. It encodes CASNQDRGRTDTQYF. This rearrangement joins TRBV27 to TRBJ2-3; 11 positions agree with TRBD1. V trimming: 7 bases; J trimming: 3 bases; junction bases outside the gene matches: 6. CDR1 and CDR2 (germline): MNHEY, SMNVEV (reference sequence). The CDR3 has 15 residues.

This chain uses TRBV11-3 with TRBJ2-1, with TRBD1 matching over 7 bases. The CDR3 loop spans 15 amino acids. Germline CDR1 and CDR2: SGHNT and YENEEA. J gave up 4 bases and V 4 bases, and 7 bases lay outside the gene matches. CDR3 residues: CASSSRDSPYNEQFF. The CDR3 bases are TGTGCCAGCAGCTCTCGGGACAGTCCATACAATGAGCAGTTCTTC. Together with reference TRBV11-3 and TRBJ2-1, the CDR3 gives the full variable domain: EAGVVQSPRYKIIEKKQPVAFWCNPISGHNTLYWYLQNLGQGPELLIRYENEEAVDDSQLPKDRFSAERLKGVDSTLKIQPAELGDSAVYLCASSSRDSPYNEQFFGPGTRLTVL.

The chain uses TRBV5-1 and TRBJ1-6; D is possibly TRBD1 (5 bases). Trimming took off 2 bases at V and 7 bases at J, with 10 bases between the two ends. Germline loops: CDR1 SGHRS, CDR2 YFSETQ. The CDR3 length is 14 residues. The CDR3 is CASSLNRQNSPLHF. CDR3 DNA sequence: TGCGCCAGCAGCTTAAACAGGCAAAATTCACCCCTCCACTTT.

The chain carries TRBV4-3 and TRBJ1-6, with D possibly being TRBD1 (6 bases). CDR3 length: 18 residues. V dropped 0 bases and J dropped 5 bases, with 17 bases sitting between them. Germline V gene sequence: CDR1 LGHNA, CDR2 YSLEER. The CDR3 coding sequence is TGCGCCAGCAGCCAAGAATACGTCAGGACAGAGAATAATTCACCCCTCCACTTT. Protein product: CASSQEYVRTENNSPLHF.

This clone was seen only once. The chain joins TRBV9 to TRBJ2-3; a possible D gene is TRBD1 (5 bases). Germline values: CDR1 SGDLS, CDR2 YYNGEE. V lost 6 bases and J 4 bases, leaving 12 bases between the germline ends. The CDR3 is 13 amino acids. The CDR3 protein is CASKGQGADTQYF. CDR3 DNA sequence: TGTGCCAGCAAAGGTCAGGGCGCAGATACGCAGTATTTT.

The chain couples TRBV4-2 to TRBJ1-3; no reliable D call. The CDR3 spans 17 residues. CDR1 and CDR2 (germline): LGHNA, YNFKEQ. The V end was cut by 1 base, the J end by 0 bases, with 13 bases between. CDR3 DNA sequence: TGTGCCAGCAGCCAAGTAACTCTCCTGAGCTCTGGAAACACCATATATTTT. Protein product: CASSQVTLLSSGNTIYF.

V is TRBV6-6 and J is TRBJ1-5; D not certain. The CDR3 totals 14 residues. V was cut by 6 bases and J by 4 bases, with 13 bases left in between. CDR1 and CDR2 (germline): MNHNY, SVGAGI (reference sequence). The CDR3 reads CASSFSQRNQPQHF. The CDR3 DNA reads TGTGCCAGCAGCTTTTCCCAGCGGAATCAGCCCCAGCATTTT.

The chain combines TRBV28 with TRBJ1-6; D may be TRBD1 (6 bases). The V end was cut by 3 bases, the J end by 10 bases, with 13 bases between. Germline CDR1 reads MDHEN; CDR2 reads SYDVKM. The CDR3 consists of 14 residues. CDR3 nucleotides: TGTGCCAGCAGTTTGCCAGGGACAAACTCACCCCTCCACTTT. Translated, it gives CASSLPGTNSPLHF.

V usage is TRBV2 and J usage is TRBJ1-6, with 7 bases that match TRBD1. The CDR3 covers 14 residues. Germline-derived CDR1 and CDR2 are SNHLY and FYNNEI. V lost 2 bases and J lost 9; bases outside the gene matches: 4. In DNA, the CDR3 is TGTGCCAGCAGTGAACAGGGGGTAATTTCACCCCTCCACTTT. This codes for CASSEQGVISPLHF.

The J gene is TRBJ1-1, the V gene TRBV6-6, with D possibly matching TRBD1 (5 bases). CDR1 is MNHNY and CDR2 is SVGAGI in the germline V gene (reference sequence). Trimming took 6 bases from V and 0 from J, leaving 14 bases between them. This CDR3 has 15 amino acids. This chain's CDR3 is CASRTTDSMNTEAFF. The DNA for the CDR3 is TGTGCCAGCAGGACCACCGACAGTATGAACACTGAAGCTTTCTTT.

The J gene is TRBJ2-5, the V gene TRBV29-1; D unclear. From germline, CDR1 is SQVTM and CDR2 ANQGSEA. With 3 bases removed from V and 4 bases from J, the gap between germline ends came to 12 bases. The CDR3 sequence is 13 residues long. The CDR3 sequence is CSVERQAGETQYF. The CDR3 bases are TGCAGCGTTGAGCGACAAGCAGGAGAGACCCAGTACTTC.

The chain joins TRBV14 to TRBJ2-2; possibly TRBD1 for D (7 bases). CDR3 size: 16 residues. V dropped 4 bases and J dropped 5 bases, with 17 bases sitting between them. Germline V gene lookup returns CDR1 SGHDN and CDR2 FVKESK. In nucleotides, the CDR3 is TGTGCCAGCAGCCCACGCGGGACAGTTTCGACCGGGGAGCTGTTTTTT. Translation: CASSPRGTVSTGELFF.

This rearrangement joins TRBV15 to TRBJ2-3, with D possibly matching TRBD1 (6 bases). Trimming stripped 8 bases from V and 2 bases from J, with 14 bases between. The germline gives CDR1 LNHNV, CDR2 YYDKDF (reference sequence). CDR3 length equals 14 residues. In DNA form, the CDR3 reads TGTGCCACCCCGGTGGACAGTTACACAGATACGCAGTATTTT. Translating gives CATPVDSYTDTQYF.

This chain links TRBV27 with TRBJ2-3; TRBD1 is a possible D gene (5 bases). From germline, CDR1 is MNHEY and CDR2 SMNVEV (reference sequence). V was trimmed by 2 bases and J by 7 bases, leaving 19 bases between them. This CDR3 contains 16 residues. The CDR3 nucleotides are TGTGCCAGCAGTTTAAGGTCTTTGGACACTGGAAATACGCAGTATTTT. It translates to CASSLRSLDTGNTQYF.

The chain links TRBV6-5 to TRBJ1-3; D remains unclear. Per the germline V gene, CDR1 is MNHEY and CDR2 is SVGAGI. V lost 0 bases and J lost 4, with 4 bases in between. The CDR3 extends over 13 amino acids. CDR3 coding DNA: TGTGCCAGCAGTTACTCACAGGGAAACACCATATATTTT. This encodes CASSYSQGNTIYF.

This clone occurred a few times. The rearrangement joins TRBV6-1 to TRBJ1-5; 7 nucleotides match TRBD1. The CDR3 sequence is 13 residues long. Losses at the gene ends were 6 bases for V and 4 bases for J; bases not matched to a gene: 3. Germline CDR1 is MNHNS and CDR2 is SASEGT. CDR3 DNA sequence: TGTGCCAGCAGCCTACAGGGGAATCAGCCCCAGCATTTT. Residues: CASSLQGNQPQHF.

The chain recombines TRBV5-6 with TRBJ1-5, with D possibly being TRBD1 (6 bases). This CDR3 region has 15 residues. Between the trimmed V and J ends, which lost 4 bases and 4 bases, there was a span of 15 bases. Germline-derived CDR1 and CDR2 are SGHDT and YYEEEE. The CDR3 coding sequence is TGTGCCAGCAGCCGACGGGGGGCCCCAAATCAGCCCCAGCATTTT. Its translation is CASSRRGAPNQPQHF.

This rearrangement joins TRBV15 to TRBJ1-3; D gene uncertain. Germline-derived CDR1 and CDR2 are LNHNV and YYDKDF (reference sequence). The CDR3 covers 15 residues. V was shortened by 0 bases and J by 3 bases, with 9 bases between the two germline ends. The CDR3 DNA sequence: TGTGCCACCAGCAGAGATCGGGGAATTGGAAACACCATATATTTT. Its translation: CATSRDRGIGNTIYF.

This rearrangement joins TRBV7-2 to TRBJ2-1; 10 bases map to TRBD2. V gave up 1 base and J gave up 3 bases; unmatched junction bases: 6. Looked up from germline, CDR1 is SGHTA and CDR2 is FQGNSA. This CDR3 comprises 17 residues. The CDR3 DNA reads TGTGCCAGCAGCTTAGTTCTAGCGGGGGAGATCTACAATGAGCAGTTCTTC. Its protein product is CASSLVLAGEIYNEQFF.

V is TRBV7-8 and J is TRBJ2-5; 7 bases fit TRBD1. V shed 5 bases, J shed 1 base, and the junction held 1 base outside the gene matches. The CDR3 runs to 13 residues. Germline V gives CDR1 SGHVS, CDR2 FQNEAQ. CDR3 sequence reads: CASSPGGQETQYF. The CDR3 bases are TGTGCCAGCAGCCCAGGGGGCCAAGAGACCCAGTACTTC.

This chain connects TRBV4-2 to TRBJ2-6; D not certain. CDR1 and CDR2 (germline): LGHNA, YNFKEQ. V lost 1 base and J 0 bases, leaving 10 bases between the germline ends. There are 17 residues in the CDR3. CDR3 nucleotide sequence: TGTGCCAGCAGCCAAGTTGGTTACATCTCTGGGGCCAACGTCCTGACTTTC. Translation: CASSQVGYISGANVLTF.

The chain couples TRBV29-1 to TRBJ1-3; 7 bases agree with TRBD1. CDR3 length equals 14 residues. Unmatched junction bases numbered 9, after V lost 8 bases and J lost 2 bases. CDR1 and CDR2 (germline): SQVTM, ANQGSEA. Here the CDR3 DNA reads TGCAGCTGTCGACAGGGCAATGCTGGAAACACCATATATTTT. It yields the protein CSCRQGNAGNTIYF.

The chain is built from TRBV11-3 and TRBJ2-1; TRBD1 matches 7 bases. Unmatched junction bases numbered 13, after V lost 4 bases and J lost 7 bases. CDR1 is SGHNT, CDR2 YENEEA, per germline. CDR3 length: 16 amino acids. CDR3 in amino acids: CASSSPGRQGTNEQFF. In DNA form, the CDR3 reads TGTGCCAGCAGCTCGCCCGGTAGACAGGGTACGAATGAGCAGTTCTTC. Supplemented by reference TRBV11-3 and TRBJ2-1, the full variable domain reads EAGVVQSPRYKIIEKKQPVAFWCNPISGHNTLYWYLQNLGQGPELLIRYENEEAVDDSQLPKDRFSAERLKGVDSTLKIQPAELGDSAVYLCASSSPGRQGTNEQFFGPGTRLTVL.

J is TRBJ2-7 and V is TRBV5-1; TRBD1 matches at 9 bases. The CDR3 is made up of 15 amino acids. V dropped 3 bases and J dropped 2; count of bases not matched to a gene: 6. Germline V gene sequence: CDR1 SGHRS, CDR2 YFSETQ. CDR3 bases: TGCGCCAGCAGCTCGACAGGGGGTAACACCTACGAGCAGTACTTC. Translation: CASSSTGGNTYEQYF.

The chain couples TRBV9 to TRBJ2-2, with 10 bases aligning to TRBD2. The V gene end was trimmed by 7 bases and the J gene end by 0 bases; junction bases not matched to a gene: 0. The CDR3 covers 14 residues. CDR1 and CDR2 from the germline V gene are SGDLS and YYNGEE. The CDR3 here is CASGTSANTGELFF. The CDR3 DNA reads TGTGCCAGCGGGACTAGCGCGAACACCGGGGAGCTGTTTTTT.

The CDR3 DNA is TGCGCCAGCAGCTTGGGGGAGACCAGGGGCACTGAAGCTTTCTTT. Residues: CASSLGETRGTEAFF. This rearrangement joins TRBV5-1 to TRBJ1-1; D possibly corresponds to TRBD1 (6 bases). This CDR3 contains 15 residues. The V gene lost 0 bases and the J gene lost 4 bases, with 13 bases spanning the gap. Germline V gene data show CDR1 as SGHRS and CDR2 as YFSETQ.

The CDR3 DNA reads TGTGCCAGCAGCCTTCTGGTTGCTACTCGGGAGCAGTTCTTC. This encodes CASSLLVATREQFF. The chain carries TRBV13 and TRBJ2-1, with no clear D. The CDR3 is 14 residues long. The V end lost 5 bases, the J end lost 10 bases, and 18 bases lay between the germline ends. CDR1 is PRHDT, CDR2 FYEKMQ, per germline (reference sequence).

This clone occurred once. This chain uses TRBV9 with TRBJ1-4; 7 bases fit TRBD1. The CDR3 runs to 16 residues. Germline V gene data show CDR1 as SGDLS and CDR2 as YYNGEE. V trimming: 4 bases; J trimming: 4 bases; junction bases outside the gene matches: 10. The CDR3 is CASSRTTTGSNEKLFF. The CDR3 DNA reads TGTGCCAGCAGCCGGACAACGACAGGGAGTAATGAAAAACTGTTTTTT.

Only one count was recorded for this clone. The genes are TRBV7-3 and TRBJ2-1; D possibly corresponds to TRBD1 (5 bases). CDR1 and CDR2 from the germline V gene are SGHTA and FQGTGA. The germline V and J ends were trimmed by 1 base and 8 bases, with 12 bases remaining between them. CDR3 size: 14 residues. The CDR3 sequence is CASSLMPGYYEQFF. The CDR3 coding sequence is TGTGCCAGCAGCTTAATGCCAGGGTACTATGAGCAGTTCTTC. Supplemented by reference TRBV7-3 and TRBJ2-1, the full variable domain reads GAGVSQTPSNKVTEKGKYVELRCDPISGHTALYWYRQSLGQGPEFLIYFQGTGAADDSGLPNDRFFAVRPEGSVSTLKIQRTERGDSAVYLCASSLMPGYYEQFFGPGTRLTVL.

The rearrangement uses TRBV19 and TRBJ2-3, with 14 bases lining up with TRBD2. Germline CDR1 is LNHDA and CDR2 is SQIVND (reference sequence). J was trimmed by 6 bases and V by 6 bases; bases with no gene match: 14. The CDR3 consists of 18 residues. CDR3 in amino acids: CASSPSGTSGGLRDTQYF. The CDR3 DNA reads TGTGCCAGTAGCCCCTCGGGGACTAGCGGGGGCCTACGGGATACGCAGTATTTT.

The V gene is TRBV7-3, the J gene TRBJ2-2; the match to TRBD2 covers 14 bases. In germline, CDR1 is SGHTA, CDR2 FQGTGA. The CDR3 has 19 amino acids. J gave up 4 bases and V 0 bases, and 7 bases lay outside the gene matches. The CDR3 bases are TGTGCCAGCAGCTTAACCCCAGGACTAGCGGGGGGCCCCACCGGGGAGCTGTTTTTT. Encoded protein: CASSLTPGLAGGPTGELFF.

V is TRBV2 and J is TRBJ2-7; no reliable D call. The CDR3 runs to 12 residues. Germline CDR1 and CDR2: SNHLY and FYNNEI. V lost 8 bases and J lost 1, with 9 bases in between. DNA of the CDR3: TGTGCCAGCCAGACGGAGTCCTACGAGCAGTACTTC. Protein sequence: CASQTESYEQYF.